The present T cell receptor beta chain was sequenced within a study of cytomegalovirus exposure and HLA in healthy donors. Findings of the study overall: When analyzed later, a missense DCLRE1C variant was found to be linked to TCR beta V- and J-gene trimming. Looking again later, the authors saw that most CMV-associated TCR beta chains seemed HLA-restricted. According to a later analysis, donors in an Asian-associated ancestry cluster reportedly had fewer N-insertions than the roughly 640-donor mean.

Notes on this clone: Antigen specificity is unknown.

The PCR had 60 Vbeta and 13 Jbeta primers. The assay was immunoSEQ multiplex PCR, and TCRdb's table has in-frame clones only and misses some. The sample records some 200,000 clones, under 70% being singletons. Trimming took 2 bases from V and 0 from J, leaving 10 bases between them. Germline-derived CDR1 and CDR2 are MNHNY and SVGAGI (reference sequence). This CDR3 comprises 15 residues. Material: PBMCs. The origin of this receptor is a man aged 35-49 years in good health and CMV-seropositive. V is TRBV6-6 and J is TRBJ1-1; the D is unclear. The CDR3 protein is CASSYPTTMNTEAFF. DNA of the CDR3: TGTGCCAGCAGTTACCCGACAACCATGAACACTGAAGCTTTCTTT.